Presented here are 30 T cell receptor beta chains from one specimen sequenced in a study of cytomegalovirus exposure and HLA in healthy donors. Assay used: immunoSEQ multiplex PCR; TCRdb lists only in-frame clones, some missing. The sample includes some 120,000 clones, 80% to 90% of them seen just once. Sequencing was performed on PBMCs. The source of these receptors is a woman younger than 35 in good health and CMV-seronegative.

The rearrangement links TRBV2 to TRBJ2-7; TRBD1 is a possible D gene (6 bases). Between the trimmed V and J ends, which lost 7 bases and 3 bases, there was a span of 13 bases. CDR1 is SNHLY and CDR2 is FYNNEI in the germline V gene. CDR3 length: 13 amino acids. The chain's CDR3 is CASNRDPRYEQYF. DNA of the CDR3: TGTGCCAGCAACAGGGACCCCCGCTACGAGCAGTACTTC.

The J gene is TRBJ2-1, the V gene TRBV18, with TRBD1 identical over 8 bases. Germline trimming cut 1 base from V and 2 bases from J; bases unmatched to any gene: 4. The CDR3 length is 16 residues. The germline V gene encodes CDR1 KGHSH and CDR2 LQKENI. This CDR3 reads CASSPLPGGAYNEQFF. The CDR3 DNA sequence: TGTGCCAGCTCACCACTCCCAGGGGGCGCCTACAATGAGCAGTTCTTC.

This clone was recorded a few times. This chain links TRBV6-1 with TRBJ2-5, with a tentative D call TRBD1 (6 bases). Germline CDR1 reads MNHNS; CDR2 reads SASEGT. This CDR3 has 12 amino acids. V lost 10 bases and J lost 1, with 10 bases in between. CDR3 amino acids: CAIRQAQETQYF. CDR3 in DNA: TGTGCCATACGACAGGCCCAAGAGACCCAGTACTTC.

This rearrangement joins TRBV30 to TRBJ2-7, with 10 bases lining up with TRBD2. J lost 3 bases, V lost 2 bases, and 7 bases had no gene match. This CDR3 has 15 amino acids. CDR1 and CDR2 from the germline V gene are GTSNPN and SVGIG (reference sequence). CDR3 in DNA: TGTGCCTGGAGTTCCCTGACTAGCGGGTTCTACGAGCAGTACTTC. Its protein product is CAWSSLTSGFYEQYF.

V and J are TRBV7-2 and TRBJ2-7; a weak D match, TRBD1 (5 bases). The CDR3 has 14 amino acids. Germline CDR1 reads SGHTA; CDR2 reads FQGNSA. V was trimmed by 1 base and J by 0 bases, leaving 7 bases between them. The CDR3 DNA follows: TGTGCCAGCAGCTTAGAGGGGCACTCCTACGAGCAGTACGTC. Its translation is CASSLEGHSYEQYV.

The chain combines TRBV28 with TRBJ2-2; maybe TRBD1 (6 bases). Germline V gene sequence: CDR1 MDHEN, CDR2 SYDVKM. The CDR3 has 14 residues. V was shortened by 6 bases and J by 6 bases, with 14 bases between the two germline ends. The CDR3 spells CASSLGNRAGELFF. In nucleotides, the CDR3 is TGTGCCAGCAGCCTAGGAAACAGGGCCGGGGAGCTGTTTTTT. The full variable domain, with the rest looked up from reference TRBV28 and TRBJ2-2, is DVKVTQSSRYLVKRTGEKVFLECVQDMDHENMFWYRQDPGLGLRLIYFSYDVKMKEKGDIPEGYSVSREKKERFSLILESASTNQTSMYLCASSLGNRAGELFFGEGSRLTVL.

This clone was seen more than once but under ten times. The chain employs TRBV5-1 and TRBJ1-2, with D perhaps matching TRBD1 (6 bases). This CDR3 region has 12 residues. V was cut by 2 bases and J by 6 bases, with 8 bases left in between. Per the germline V gene, CDR1 is SGHRS and CDR2 is YFSETQ. The CDR3 protein is CASSFGTNGYTF. The CDR3 DNA follows: TGCGCCAGCAGCTTCGGGACAAATGGCTACACCTTC.

CDR3 residues: CAWTGRINSPLHF. The DNA of the CDR3 is TGTGCCTGGACTGGCAGGATCAATTCACCCCTCCACTTT. The chain links TRBV30 to TRBJ1-6; D is unclear. This CDR3 contains 13 residues. Between the trimmed V and J ends, which lost 4 bases and 7 bases, there was a span of 11 bases. The germline V gene encodes CDR1 GTSNPN and CDR2 SVGIG (reference sequence).

The chain has TRBV27 and TRBJ2-1; D remains unclear. This CDR3 has 16 residues. Germline V gives CDR1 MNHEY, CDR2 SMNVEV (reference sequence). Trimming stripped 6 bases from V and 0 bases from J, with 15 bases between. CDR3 nucleotides: TGTGCCAGCAGCCCCACCAATCTACCCTCCTACAATGAGCAGTTCTTC. It yields the protein CASSPTNLPSYNEQFF.

The V gene is TRBV5-4, the J gene TRBJ2-5, with 11 bases that match TRBD2. The CDR3 contains 15 residues. V lost 3 bases to trimming and J lost 3 bases; unmatched junction nucleotides: 4. Per germline, CDR1 SGHNT and CDR2 YYREEE (reference sequence). CDR3 residues: CASSSGTSGKETQYF. The CDR3 DNA follows: TGTGCCAGCAGCTCGGGGACTAGCGGAAAAGAGACCCAGTACTTC. Full variable domain (remainder filled in from reference TRBV5-4 and TRBJ2-5): ETGVTQSPTHLIKTRGQQVTLRCSSQSGHNTVSWYQQALGQGPQFIFQYYREEENGRGNFPPRFSGLQFPNYSSELNVNALELDDSALYLCASSSGTSGKETQYFGPGTRLLVL.

This clone was observed a single time. The CDR3 is CASSYTTAHSGYGYTF. CDR3 bases: TGTGCCAGCAGTTATACAACAGCTCATTCTGGGTATGGCTACACCTTC. This chain uses TRBV6-5 with TRBJ1-2; D uncertain. Germline V gene sequence: CDR1 MNHEY, CDR2 SVGAGI. V lost 3 bases to trimming and J lost 5 bases, with 19 bases between them. The CDR3 totals 16 residues.

The chain has TRBV6-1 and TRBJ1-1; 9 bases line up with TRBD1. The CDR3 runs to 14 residues. Trimming took 2 bases from V and 11 from J; bases not matched to a gene: 9. The germline V gene encodes CDR1 MNHNS and CDR2 SASEGT. In nucleotides, the CDR3 is TGTGCCAGCAGTGAAACCACAGGGGGCGCATGGGCTTTCTTT. Its translation: CASSETTGGAWAFF.

The V call is TRBV27, the J call TRBJ1-2; tentatively, D is TRBD1 (5 bases). Germline CDR1 reads MNHEY; CDR2 reads SMNVEV (reference sequence). CDR3 length: 14 residues. V lost 5 bases and J 4 bases, leaving 14 bases between the germline ends. In nucleotides, the CDR3 is TGTGCCAGCAGTCCCTCAAGGGGTAGCTATGGCTACACCTTC. Translating gives CASSPSRGSYGYTF.

The chain recombines TRBV28 with TRBJ2-3; a possible D gene is TRBD1 (5 bases). Trimming removed 8 bases from V and 1 base from J, with 13 bases in between. The germline V gene encodes CDR1 MDHEN and CDR2 SYDVKM. The CDR3 totals 14 residues. This CDR3 reads CASSGYVGTDTQYF. DNA for the CDR3: TGTGCCAGCTCAGGGTATGTTGGCACAGATACGCAGTATTTT.

J is TRBJ2-2 and V is TRBV6-4; 7 positions match TRBD2. Germline values: CDR1 MRHNA, CDR2 SNTAGT. Losses at the gene ends were 2 bases for V and 2 bases for J; bases not matched to a gene: 11. The CDR3 is 18 residues long. As DNA, the CDR3 is TGTGCCAGCAGTGACGACCCCCGTGGCGGGGGAAACACCGGGGAGCTGTTTTTT. It is translated as CASSDDPRGGGNTGELFF.

The chain joins TRBV30 to TRBJ2-5; 13 nucleotides agree with TRBD2. V trimming: 0 bases; J trimming: 2 bases; junction bases outside the gene matches: 6. This CDR3 has 17 residues. The germline V gene has CDR1 GTSNPN and CDR2 SVGIG (reference sequence). The DNA of the CDR3 is TGTGCCTGGAGTGTACTCAGGACTAGCGGGAGACAAGAGACCCAGTACTTC. Amino acid sequence: CAWSVLRTSGRQETQYF.

This chain uses TRBV2 with TRBJ1-5; D is uncertain. This CDR3 comprises 15 residues. The germline V and J ends were trimmed by 3 bases and 3 bases, with 12 bases remaining between them. Germline assignment: CDR1 SNHLY and CDR2 FYNNEI. For the CDR3, the DNA is TGTGCCAGCAGTGATGTAAGAGGGTCCAATCAGCCCCAGCATTTT. Translation: CASSDVRGSNQPQHF.

As DNA, the CDR3 is TGTGCCAGCTCACTCAACGCCGGGGAGGGGAAACTGTTTTTT. It is translated as CASSLNAGEGKLFF. The chain recombines TRBV18 with TRBJ1-4, with D perhaps matching TRBD1 (5 bases). The length of the CDR3 is 14 residues. Germline CDR1 reads KGHSH; CDR2 reads LQKENI. Trimming took off 4 bases at V and 11 bases at J, with 17 bases between the two ends. Supplemented by reference TRBV18 and TRBJ1-4, the full variable domain reads NAGVMQNPRHLVRRRGQEARLRCSPMKGHSHVYWYRQLPEEGLKFMVYLQKENIIDESGMPKERFSAEFPKEGPSILRIQQVVRGDSAAYFCASSLNAGEGKLFFGSGTQLSVL.

The rearrangement joins TRBV29-1 to TRBJ1-1; no clear D gene. The germline V gene encodes CDR1 SQVTM and CDR2 ANQGSEA. Trimming took 1 base from V and 1 from J, leaving 7 bases between them. The CDR3 contains 13 residues. The CDR3 is CSVEVSQNTEAFF. CDR3 coding DNA: TGCAGCGTTGAAGTTAGCCAGAACACTGAAGCTTTCTTT.

For the CDR3, the DNA is TGTGCCAGCAGTTCCCCGGACAGGGTCGCCCAGTACTTC. Its translation: CASSSPDRVAQYF. The chain combines TRBV28 with TRBJ2-5; 8 bases map to TRBD1. Germline V gives CDR1 MDHEN, CDR2 SYDVKM. J was trimmed by 9 bases and V by 4 bases; bases with no gene match: 7. The CDR3 is made up of 13 amino acids.

The rearrangement joins TRBV7-2 to TRBJ1-5, with a possible D match to TRBD1 (5 bases). CDR1 and CDR2 (germline): SGHTA, FQGNSA. Trimming shortened V by 5 bases and J by 6 bases, and 17 bases separated the two germline ends. This CDR3 is 15 amino acids long. The CDR3, as DNA: TGTGCCAGCAGCCCATCCGGGGGGAATGTTCAGCCCCAGCATTTT. Translating it yields CASSPSGGNVQPQHF.

The chain employs TRBV5-1 and TRBJ2-3; D possibly corresponds to TRBD1 (7 bases). The germline gives CDR1 SGHRS, CDR2 YFSETQ. V shed 1 base and J shed 1 base, with 16 bases lying between them. The CDR3 totals 17 residues. CDR3 region: CASSLQNRGGGTDTQYF. The CDR3 nucleotides read TGCGCCAGCAGCTTGCAAAACAGGGGAGGAGGCACAGATACGCAGTATTTT.

The table lists this clone with a few counts. V is TRBV6-5 and J is TRBJ1-2; D gene uncertain. V lost 6 bases and J 7 bases, leaving 18 bases between the germline ends. The CDR3 totals 14 residues. Per germline, CDR1 MNHEY and CDR2 SVGAGI. The CDR3 DNA is TGTGCCAGCAGAGACCGCCATGACACCTCTGGCTACACCTTC. This translates into CASRDRHDTSGYTF.

The chain joins TRBV19 to TRBJ1-5, with TRBD1 identical over 7 bases. The CDR3 is made up of 13 amino acids. The V gene's germline CDR1 is LNHDA and CDR2 SQIVND (reference sequence). The V gene end was trimmed by 7 bases and the J gene end by 5 bases; junction bases not matched to a gene: 5. This chain's CDR3 is CASTRQGDQPQHF. CDR3 DNA: TGTGCCAGTACCCGACAGGGAGATCAGCCCCAGCATTTT.

The chain couples TRBV10-1 to TRBJ2-2; no clear D gene. Per the germline V gene, CDR1 is WNHNN and CDR2 is SYGVQD (reference sequence). The ends were cut back, 2 bases at V and 7 bases at J, with 5 bases in the middle. This CDR3 region has 12 residues. The CDR3 DNA is TGCGCCAGCAGTGAGATATACGGGGAGCTGTTTTTT. It codes for CASSEIYGELFF.

DNA of the CDR3: TGCGCCAGCAGCTTGGTTGGACTAGCATCCGAGCAGTACGTC. Protein: CASSLVGLASEQYV. The rearrangement joins TRBV5-1 to TRBJ2-7; 8 bases are shared with TRBD2. CDR1 and CDR2 from the germline V gene are SGHRS and YFSETQ. CDR3 length: 14 residues. J was trimmed by 6 bases and V by 0 bases; bases with no gene match: 5.

In the case of this clone: Other DNA sequences from this sample encode an identical CDR3 as well. The chain employs TRBV28 and TRBJ1-2; tentative D call: TRBD1 (5 bases). The CDR3 is made up of 12 amino acids. Germline-derived CDR1 and CDR2 are MDHEN and SYDVKM. Trimming removed 2 bases at V and 8 bases at J, with 9 bases between. DNA of the CDR3: TGTGCCAGCAGTTTAGGGGGAGGGGGCTACACCTTC. Translation: CASSLGGGGYTF.

This sequence joins TRBV28 and TRBJ1-1; unclear D gene. The germline V gene encodes CDR1 MDHEN and CDR2 SYDVKM. Trimming removed 4 bases from V and 4 bases from J, with 13 bases in between. The CDR3 length is 14 residues. CDR3 residues: CASSWRVSTTEAFF. The CDR3 DNA reads as TGTGCCAGCAGTTGGAGGGTTAGTACCACTGAAGCTTTCTTT.

The chain uses TRBV7-9 and TRBJ1-1; 8 bases are shared with TRBD1. The CDR3 has 15 residues. CDR1 SEHNR and CDR2 FQNEAQ come from the germline V gene (reference sequence). J was trimmed by 3 bases and V by 4 bases; bases with no gene match: 7. The CDR3: CASSYATGADTEAFF. The DNA of the CDR3 is TGTGCCAGCAGCTACGCGACAGGGGCGGACACTGAAGCTTTCTTT. Together with reference TRBV7-9 and TRBJ1-1, the CDR3 gives the full variable domain: DTGVSQNPRHKITKRGQNVTFRCDPISEHNRLYWYRQTLGQGPEFLTYFQNEAQLEKSRLLSDRFSAERPKGSFSTLEIQRTEQGDSAMYLCASSYATGADTEAFFGQGTRLTVV.

This sequence joins TRBV4-2 and TRBJ1-1; no firm D call. The CDR3 extends over 17 amino acids. V was pared by 1 base and J by 3 bases, with 18 bases between. Germline V gene data show CDR1 as LGHNA and CDR2 as YNFKEQ. The CDR3 DNA reads TGTGCCAGCAGCCAAGCTGCGGGTTTATTGGGGTACACTGAAGCTTTCTTT. It is translated as CASSQAAGLLGYTEAFF.